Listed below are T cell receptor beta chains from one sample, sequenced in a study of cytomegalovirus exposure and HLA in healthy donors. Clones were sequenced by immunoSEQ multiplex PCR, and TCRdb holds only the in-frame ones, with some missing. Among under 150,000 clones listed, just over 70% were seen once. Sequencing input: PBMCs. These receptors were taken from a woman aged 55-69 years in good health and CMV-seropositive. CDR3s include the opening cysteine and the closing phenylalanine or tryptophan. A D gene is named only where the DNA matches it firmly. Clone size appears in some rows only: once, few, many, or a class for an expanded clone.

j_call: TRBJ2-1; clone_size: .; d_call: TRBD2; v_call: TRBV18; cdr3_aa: CASSQKGLAGGLYNEQFF; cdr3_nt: TGTGCCAGCTCACAGAAGGGACTAGCGGGGGGGCTATACAATGAGCAGTTCTTC
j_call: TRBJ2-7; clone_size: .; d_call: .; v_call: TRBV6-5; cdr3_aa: CASSYETGAAYEQYF; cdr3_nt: TGTGCCAGCAGTTACGAGACTGGGGCAGCCTACGAGCAGTACTTC
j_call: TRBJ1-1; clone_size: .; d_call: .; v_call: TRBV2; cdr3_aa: CASSVPNRVTEAFF; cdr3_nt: TGTGCCAGCAGTGTCCCGAACAGGGTTACTGAAGCTTTCTTT
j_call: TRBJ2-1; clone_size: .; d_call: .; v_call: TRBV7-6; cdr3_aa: CASTPLQGRDEQFF; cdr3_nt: TGTGCCAGCACCCCGCTTCAGGGGAGAGATGAGCAGTTCTTC
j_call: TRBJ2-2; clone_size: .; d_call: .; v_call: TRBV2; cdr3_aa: CASSEVRASGELFF; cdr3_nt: TGTGCCAGCAGTGAAGTCAGGGCTTCCGGGGAGCTGTTTTTT
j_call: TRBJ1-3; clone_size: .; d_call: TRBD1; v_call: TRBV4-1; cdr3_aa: CASSQEGDSFYSGNTIYF; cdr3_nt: TGCGCCAGCAGCCAAGAAGGGGACAGCTTTTACTCTGGAAACACCATATATTTT
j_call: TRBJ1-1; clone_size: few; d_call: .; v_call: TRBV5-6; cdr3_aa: CASSRGGFMNTEAFF; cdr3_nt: TGTGCCAGCAGCCGGGGGGGTTTCATGAACACTGAAGCTTTCTTT
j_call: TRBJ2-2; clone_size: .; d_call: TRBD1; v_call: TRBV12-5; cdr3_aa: CASGLVGRTGFPGELFF; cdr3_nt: TGTGCTAGTGGTTTGGTAGGTCGGACAGGGTTTCCCGGGGAGCTGTTTTTT
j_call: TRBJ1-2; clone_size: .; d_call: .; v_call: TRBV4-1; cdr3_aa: CASSQDSGNYGYTF; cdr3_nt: TGCGCCAGCAGCCAAGACTCGGGAAACTATGGCTACACCTTC
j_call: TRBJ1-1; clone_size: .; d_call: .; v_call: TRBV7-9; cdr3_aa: CSTWGGNTEAFF; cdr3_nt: TGTTCCACTTGGGGGGGGAACACTGAAGCTTTCTTT
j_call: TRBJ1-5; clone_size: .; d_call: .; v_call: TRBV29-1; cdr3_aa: CSARQDPNQPQHF; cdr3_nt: TGCAGCGCCAGACAGGACCCCAATCAGCCCCAGCATTTT
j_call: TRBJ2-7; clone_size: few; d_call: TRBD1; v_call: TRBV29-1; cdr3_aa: CSVEAGTVWVEQYF; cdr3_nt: TGCAGCGTTGAAGCCGGGACAGTTTGGGTGGAGCAGTACTTC
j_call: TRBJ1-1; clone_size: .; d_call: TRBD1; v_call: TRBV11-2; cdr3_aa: CASSLDRGPEAFF; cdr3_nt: TGTGCCAGCAGCCTTGACAGGGGGCCTGAAGCTTTCTTT
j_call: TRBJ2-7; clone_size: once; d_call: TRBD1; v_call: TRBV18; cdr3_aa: CASSRSGGADDEQYF; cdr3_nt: TGTGCCAGCTCACGGTCAGGGGGCGCCGACGACGAGCAGTACTTC
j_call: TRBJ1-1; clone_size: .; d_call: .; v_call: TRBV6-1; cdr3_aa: CASSQGRFVAEAFF; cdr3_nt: TGTGCCAGCAGTCAAGGCAGGTTCGTCGCTGAAGCTTTCTTT
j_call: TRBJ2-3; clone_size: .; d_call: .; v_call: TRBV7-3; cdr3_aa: CASSSERGTDTQYF; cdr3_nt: TGTGCCAGCAGCTCGGAGAGGGGCACAGATACGCAGTATTTT
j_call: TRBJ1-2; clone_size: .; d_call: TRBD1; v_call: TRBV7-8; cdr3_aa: CASSLAEGGQGEYYGYTF; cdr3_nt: TGTGCCAGCAGCTTAGCGGAGGGGGGACAGGGCGAATACTATGGCTACACCTTC
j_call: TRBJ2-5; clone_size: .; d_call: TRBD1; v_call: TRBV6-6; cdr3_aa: CASNPGQGARETQYF; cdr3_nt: TGTGCCAGCAACCCGGGACAGGGGGCGCGTGAGACCCAGTACTTC